Sequencing of this TCR beta chain was carried out in a study of blood T cell repertoires in COVID-19 (dated by TCRdb to about 2020). Study-level background: Samples from collaborators originated in the United States, Italy and Spain and spanned both the acute and convalescent phases of COVID-19. The samples were drawn from the first 160 participants of the ongoing ImmuneRACE study and from 1,254 subjects provided by 6 global collaborators. A freely available public database, intended as a resource for researchers studying the immune response to SARS-CoV-2, is where the repertoires were released. Subjects who had been exposed to COVID-19, were actively infected with it, or had recovered from it provided the deeply sampled blood TCRbeta repertoires that made up the dataset. A de-identified subject ID, COVID-19 status, age in years and sex were almost always included in the sample metadata. Where available, HLA class I and class II types were taken from metadata supplied by the sample provider and were not determined by assay-based typing. The material from the prospective study consisted of cDNA or gDNA derived from T cells, B-cell-depleted T cells, or PBMCs.

A remark on this clone: Its antigen is still unknown. No quality values exist for individual bases; no much larger clone is one base distant.

Via the germline V gene, CDR1 is SGHTA and CDR2 FQGNSA. Cut back by 3 bases and 7 bases, the V and J ends lie 9 bases apart. Including cysteine and phenylalanine, the CDR3 has 12 amino acids. The entry retains the CDR3 DNA only, 36 bases that are in frame from base 1. TCRbeta CDR3 regions were amplified from genomic DNA by means of the immunoSEQ Assay, a bias-controlled multiplex PCR. Per the original workflow: Nucleated cell counts per sample were estimated from amplification of reference gene primers within the assay. Sequence reads were collapsed and filtered to measure the absolute abundance of every unique TCRbeta CDR3 rearrangement. For each sample, productive Simpson clonality was calculated as the square root of Simpson's diversity index over productive rearrangements. In its TCRdb copy, this immuneACCESS table keeps in-frame sequences only and misses some clones. Where compared with another copy, unresolved V genes explain less than half of these, and the others have no known cause. The V and J calls and clone size were taken over from that table, and D and trimming were inferred from the DNA. The sample has about 250,000 clones on record, roughly 80% of them singletons. Less than 5.5% of the sample rests with the top ten.

What the authors observed across the whole study: The amount of clinical and demographic metadata varied by source and participant and was provided uncurated.

Participants in the prospective study were aged roughly 18 to 100 years, lived in under 30 United States geographic areas, and enrolled through a virtual design. In the prospective study, participants were assigned to cohorts based on the clinical history participants reported in a screening survey and a study questionnaire. Exposed participants had been in contact with someone with a PCR-confirmed or clinician-diagnosed COVID-19 case within 2 weeks of study entry. In the prospective study, mobile phlebotomists collected whole blood, serum and a nasopharyngeal or oropharyngeal swab from each participant. Additional blood draws and questionnaires over an approximately 2-month period could optionally be provided by prospective study participants. Before DNA extraction, prospective study blood samples were shipped either frozen or at room temperature.

The sequence was obtained from a man in his forties who had been exposed to COVID-19. The V gene is TRBV7-2 and the J gene is TRBJ1-1, with a tentative D gene TRBD1 over 5 matching bases. The sequenced sample was PBMCs or T cells enriched from blood (not recorded which). The CDR3 loop reads CASSFGGFEAFF. The DNA sequence is TGTGCCAGCAGCTTCGGGGGATTTGAAGCTTTCTTT.